The clone carrying this TCR beta chain occurred once. Its cognate antigen is unknown. This sample stems from a study of memory CD4+ T cells and cytomegalovirus serostatus. Study-level findings and limits: A US-trained random forest predicted CMV serostatus with median AUC roughly 0.9. Suggested: most of the CMV-linked TCR signature lies in CD4+ memory cells. 67 of 164 known CMV-associated TCRbeta sequences appeared in CD4+ memory.

The repertoire was sequenced with immunoSEQ multiplex PCR; TCRdb's copy has only in-frame clones and lacks some. This table holds just under 95,000 clones, 80% found once. V gave up 4 bases and J gave up 7 bases; unmatched junction bases: 13. Looked up from germline, CDR1 is MRHNA and CDR2 is SNTAGT. The CDR3 is 17 residues long. The sort gate was single viable CD3+CD4+CD8-CD45RO+ cells for memory CD4+ T cells. CD4+ T cells were isolated by positive magnetic selection. The sequencing input was memory CD4+ T cells from blood. The chain links TRBV6-4 to TRBJ2-1; 10 nucleotides agree with TRBD2. The sequence was collected from an adult in good health and CMV-seropositive. DNA for the CDR3: TGTGCCAGCAGTGGGATTAAGCGGGAGGGCCGGGGGAATGAGCAGTTCTTC. Translation gives CASSGIKREGRGNEQFF.